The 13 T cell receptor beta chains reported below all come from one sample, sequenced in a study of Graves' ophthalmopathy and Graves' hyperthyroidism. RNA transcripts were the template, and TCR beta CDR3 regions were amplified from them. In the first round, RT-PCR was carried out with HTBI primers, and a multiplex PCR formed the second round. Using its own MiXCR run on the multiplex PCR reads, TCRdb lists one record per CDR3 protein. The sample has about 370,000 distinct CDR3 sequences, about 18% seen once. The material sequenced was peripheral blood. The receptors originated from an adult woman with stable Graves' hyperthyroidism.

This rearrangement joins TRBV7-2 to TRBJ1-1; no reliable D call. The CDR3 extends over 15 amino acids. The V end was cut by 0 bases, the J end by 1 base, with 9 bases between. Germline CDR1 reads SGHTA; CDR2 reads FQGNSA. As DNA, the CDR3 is TGTGCCAGCAGCTTAGCGGCCCGGGGGAACACTGAAGCTTTCTTT. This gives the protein CASSLAARGNTEAFF.

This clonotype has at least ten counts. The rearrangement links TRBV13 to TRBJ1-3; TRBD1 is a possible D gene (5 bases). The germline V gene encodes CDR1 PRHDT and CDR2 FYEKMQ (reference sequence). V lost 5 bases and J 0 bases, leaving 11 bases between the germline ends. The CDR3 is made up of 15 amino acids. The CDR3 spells CASSRDGNSGNTIYF. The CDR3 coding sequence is TGTGCCAGCAGCCGGGACGGGAACTCTGGAAACACCATATATTTT.

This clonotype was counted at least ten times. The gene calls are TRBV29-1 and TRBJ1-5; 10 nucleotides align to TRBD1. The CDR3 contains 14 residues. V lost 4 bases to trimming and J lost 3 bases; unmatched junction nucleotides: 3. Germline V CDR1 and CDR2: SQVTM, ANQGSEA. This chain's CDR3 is CSVGTGGINQPQHF. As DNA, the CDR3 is TGCAGCGTTGGGACAGGGGGAATCAATCAGCCCCAGCATTTT.

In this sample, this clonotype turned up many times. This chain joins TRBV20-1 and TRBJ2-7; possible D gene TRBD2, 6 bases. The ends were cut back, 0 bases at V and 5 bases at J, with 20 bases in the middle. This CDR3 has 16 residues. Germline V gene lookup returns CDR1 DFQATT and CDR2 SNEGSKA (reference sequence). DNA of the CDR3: TGCAGTGCTAGAGATCAGGTTAGGGGCGGGATTAACGAGCAGTACTTC. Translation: CSARDQVRGGINEQYF.

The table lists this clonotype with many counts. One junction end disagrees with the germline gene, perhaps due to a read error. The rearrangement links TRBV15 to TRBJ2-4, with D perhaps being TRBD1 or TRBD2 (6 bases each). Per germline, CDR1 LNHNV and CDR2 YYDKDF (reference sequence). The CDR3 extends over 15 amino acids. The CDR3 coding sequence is TGTGCCACCAGCAGAGATCGGGGGAGTGGGGACATTAAGTACTTC. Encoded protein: CATSRDRGSGDIKYF.

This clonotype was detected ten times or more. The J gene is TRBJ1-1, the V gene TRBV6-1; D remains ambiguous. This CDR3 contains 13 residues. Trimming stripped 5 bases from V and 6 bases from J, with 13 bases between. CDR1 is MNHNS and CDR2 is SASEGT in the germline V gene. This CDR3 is CASSLSGRPEAFF. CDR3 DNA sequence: TGTGCCAGCAGTCTTTCGGGTAGGCCTGAAGCTTTCTTT.

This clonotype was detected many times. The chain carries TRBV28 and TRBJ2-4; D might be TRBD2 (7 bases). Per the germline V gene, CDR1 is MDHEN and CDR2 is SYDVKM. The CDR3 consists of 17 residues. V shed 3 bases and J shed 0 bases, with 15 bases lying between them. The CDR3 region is CASSFSRGGEAKNIQYF. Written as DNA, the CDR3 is TGTGCCAGCAGTTTCTCTCGAGGGGGGGAAGCCAAAAACATTCAGTACTTC.

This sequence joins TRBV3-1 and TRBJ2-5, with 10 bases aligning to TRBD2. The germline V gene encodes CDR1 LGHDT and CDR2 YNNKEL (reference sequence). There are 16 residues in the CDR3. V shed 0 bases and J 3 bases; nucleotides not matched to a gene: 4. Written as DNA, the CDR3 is TGTGCCAGCAGCCAAGAGCTAGCGGGAGAGGAAGAGACCCAGTACTTC. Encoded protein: CASSQELAGEEETQYF.

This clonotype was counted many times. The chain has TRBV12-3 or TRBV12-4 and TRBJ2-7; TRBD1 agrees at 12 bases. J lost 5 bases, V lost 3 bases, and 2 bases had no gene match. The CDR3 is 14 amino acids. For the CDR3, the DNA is TGTGCCAGCAGTTTGGGGACAGGGGGCCACGAGCAGTACTTC. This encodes CASSLGTGGHEQYF.

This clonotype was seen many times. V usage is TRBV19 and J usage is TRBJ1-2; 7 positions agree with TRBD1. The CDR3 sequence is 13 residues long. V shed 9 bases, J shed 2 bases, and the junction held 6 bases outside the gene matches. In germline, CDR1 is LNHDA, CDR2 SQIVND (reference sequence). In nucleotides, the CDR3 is TGTGCCAGCAGTCCGACAGGGAACTATGGCTACACCTTC. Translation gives CASSPTGNYGYTF.

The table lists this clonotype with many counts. The CDR3 here is CAISLNPGETQYF. CDR3 bases: TGTGCCATCAGCCTTAACCCAGGGGAGACCCAGTACTTC. The V and J genes are TRBV10-3 and TRBJ2-5; D might be TRBD1 (5 bases). Germline V lookup: CDR1 ENHRY, CDR2 SYGVKD. This CDR3 is built from 13 residues. Trimming took off 6 bases at V and 5 bases at J, with 13 bases between the two ends.

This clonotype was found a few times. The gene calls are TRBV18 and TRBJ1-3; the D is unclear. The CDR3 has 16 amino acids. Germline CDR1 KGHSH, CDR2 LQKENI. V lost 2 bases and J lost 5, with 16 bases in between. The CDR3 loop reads CASSPEQSRPRNTIYF. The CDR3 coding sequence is TGTGCCAGCTCACCAGAACAGTCCCGACCGAGAAACACCATATATTTT.

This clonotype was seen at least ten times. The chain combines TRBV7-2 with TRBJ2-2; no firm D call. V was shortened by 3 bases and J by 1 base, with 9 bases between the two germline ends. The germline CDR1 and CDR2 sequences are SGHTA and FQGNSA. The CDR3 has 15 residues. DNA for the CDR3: TGTGCCAGCAGCTTCCAAGGGATGAACACCGGGGAGCTGTTTTTT. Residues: CASSFQGMNTGELFF.